This T cell receptor (beta chain) was sequenced during a study of cytomegalovirus exposure and HLA in healthy donors. CDR3 length equals 15 residues. V was pared by 7 bases and J by 1 base, with 7 bases of the junction left unmatched. Germline CDR1 reads KGHSH; CDR2 reads LQKENI. Vbeta (60) and Jbeta (13) primers were used in the PCR. Libraries were prepared by immunoSEQ multiplex PCR; TCRdb keeps only in-frame clonotypes and omits some of them. The table has some 180,000 clones, 70% to 80% seen once. This receptor was obtained from a man in his thirties or forties in good health and CMV-seronegative. The chain joins TRBV18 to TRBJ2-1, with TRBD2 matching 7 bases. Sequencing used PBMCs. CDR3 nucleotides: TGTGCCAGCTTCGCCGGACTAGTGTCCTACAATGAGCAGTTCTTC. It is translated as CASFAGLVSYNEQFF.